This T cell receptor (beta chain) derives from a study of T cells in Graves' hyperthyroidism and ophthalmopathy. From germline, CDR1 is MDHEN and CDR2 SYDVKM. The CDR3 is 15 residues long. Trimming took 5 bases from V and 0 from J, leaving 14 bases between them. Overall study results and limits: The blood repertoire included most of the expanded thyroid clonotypes above 0.001.

TCR beta CDR3 regions were amplified from RNA. HTBI primers were the set used in a first-round RT-PCR of the TCR CDR3. TCRdb re-called the multiplex PCR reads with MiXCR, one entry per CDR3 protein. The sample records about 610,000 distinct CDR3 sequences, around 15% being singletons. The study included ophthalmopathy patients with Clinical Activity Score at least 3, NOSPECS grade at least 4 and duration under 3 months. Approximately 9.3 ml of fresh peripheral blood supplied the PBMCs. This clonotype occurred many times. Its antigen is as yet unknown. This TCR was sampled from a woman in her forties with Graves' ophthalmopathy. The J gene is TRBJ2-7, the V gene TRBV28; D is perhaps TRBD2 (5 bases). The sample consisted of blood. CDR3: CASSGYSGISYEQYF. The DNA for the CDR3 is TGTGCCAGCAGTGGTTACAGCGGTATCTCCTACGAGCAGTACTTC.